This TCR beta chain was captured by sequencing in a study of T-cell reconstitution after alpha-beta-depleted transplantation in children. Preparation of the TCRbeta library involved a method that used unique molecular identifiers. TCRdb recomputed calls from the PCR reads with MiXCR, one row per CDR3 protein. This table has fewer than 250,000 distinct CDR3 sequences, 8.2% appearing once. This CDR3 contains 15 residues. Looked up from germline, CDR1 is SGHTA and CDR2 is FQGTGA. Details on this clonotype: A much more abundant neighbour one base away suggests this may be a read error.

This sample comprised PBMCs, mostly from graft donor cells, obtained 180 days after TCRalphabeta/CD19-depleted stem cell transplant. The V and J genes are TRBV7-3 and TRBJ2-2; D might be TRBD2 (6 bases). The clonotype was recovered from a male patient younger than 18 who had a stem cell transplant for acute lymphoblastic leukemia, so the T cells may come from the graft donor. The CDR3 loop reads CASSLTGGITRELFF. DNA of the CDR3: TGTGCCAGCAGCTTAACCGGGGGAATCACCAGGGAGCTGTTTTTT. Filled out from reference TRBV7-3 and TRBJ2-2, the complete variable domain reads GAGVSQTPSNKVTEKGKYVELRCDPISGHTALYWYRQSLGQGPEFLIYFQGTGAADDSGLPNDRFFAVRPEGSVSTLKIQRTERGDSAVYLCASSLTGGITRELFFGEGSRLTVL.